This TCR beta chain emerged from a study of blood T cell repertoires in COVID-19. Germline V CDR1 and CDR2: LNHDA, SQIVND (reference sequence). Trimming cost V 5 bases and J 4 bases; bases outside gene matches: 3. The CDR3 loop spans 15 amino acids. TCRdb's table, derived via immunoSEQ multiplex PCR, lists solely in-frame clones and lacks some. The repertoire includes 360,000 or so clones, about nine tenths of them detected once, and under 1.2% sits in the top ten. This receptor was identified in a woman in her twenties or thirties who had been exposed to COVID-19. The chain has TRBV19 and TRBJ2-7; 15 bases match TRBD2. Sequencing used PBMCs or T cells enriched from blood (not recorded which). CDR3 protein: CASSQGLAGGYEQYF. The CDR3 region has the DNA TGTGCCAGTAGTCAGGGACTAGCGGGAGGTTACGAGCAGTACTTC.